A single T cell receptor beta chain is shown here with its context. Trimming removed 5 bases from V and 3 bases from J; junction bases left unmatched: 9. Germline V gene lookup returns CDR1 MNHEY and CDR2 SMNVEV (reference sequence). The CDR3 has 16 amino acids. This sample is drawn from a study of shared T cell receptors in the human thymus. Data came from immunoSEQ multiplex PCR; TCRdb stores just in-frame clones and leaves some out. The sample includes approximately 730,000 clones, approximately 85% of them seen just once. The same data also went into a second study, on human thymus T cells. This second study notes: Corrective heart surgery yielded the resections from which the thymus tissue came.

V gene TRBV27 combines with J gene TRBJ1-2; 10 bases fit TRBD1. This receptor was obtained from a girl under three years old with a congenital heart defect. The sequenced sample was thymocytes. The CDR3 reads CASSPGQGRPYYGYTF. In DNA form, the CDR3 reads TGTGCCAGCAGTCCGGGACAGGGGCGTCCTTACTATGGCTACACCTTC.